The 26 T cell receptor beta chains in this list originate from one sample, sequenced in a study of OX40 agonist ivuxolimab in advanced cancers. TCRdb's table, derived via immunoSEQ multiplex PCR, lists solely in-frame clones and lacks some. In the table there are 30,000 or so clones, 90% of which are singletons. The source material was CD4+ or CD8+ T cells sorted from blood, sampled in a trial of the OX40 agonist ivuxolimab. The receptors stem from an adult with an advanced solid tumor such as melanoma, head and neck, liver or kidney cancer.

The rearrangement links TRBV2 to TRBJ1-1; D unclear. The CDR3 has 14 amino acids. The V end lost 10 bases, the J end lost 5 bases, and 20 bases lay between the germline ends. The germline CDR1 and CDR2 sequences are SNHLY and FYNNEI. CDR3 protein: CATNRNSLKTEAFF. DNA of the CDR3: TGTGCCACGAACCGGAACAGCCTAAAAACTGAAGCTTTCTTT.

This CDR3 is CASSQDSPSGRGWEETQYF. In DNA, the CDR3 is TGTGCCAGCAGCCAAGATTCCCCTAGCGGGAGGGGATGGGAAGAGACCCAGTACTTC. The chain carries TRBV4-2 and TRBJ2-5; 12 bases are a match to TRBD2. With V trimmed by 0 bases and J by 3 bases, 11 bases remained unmatched. The CDR3 is made up of 19 amino acids. The V gene's germline CDR1 is LGHNA and CDR2 YNFKEQ.

The chain has TRBV11-2 and TRBJ2-5, with 7 bases aligning to TRBD2. The CDR3 consists of 15 residues. Trimming at V came to 5 bases and at J to 4 bases, leaving 10 bases not matched to a gene. Germline V gene lookup returns CDR1 SGHAT and CDR2 FQNNGV. The CDR3 DNA is TGTGCCAGCAGCCCCGCGGTCGGGAGGTTAGAGACCCAGTACTTC. Protein sequence: CASSPAVGRLETQYF.

The chain has TRBV6-6 and TRBJ2-6; D not certain. Germline V lookup: CDR1 MNHNY, CDR2 SVGAGI (reference sequence). Trimming left V 5 bases short and J 0 bases short, with 8 bases between. The length of the CDR3 is 15 residues. CDR3 loop: CASSRLSSGANVLTF. As DNA, the CDR3 is TGTGCCAGCAGTAGGTTGAGCTCTGGGGCCAACGTCCTGACTTTC.

The sample holds one count of this clone. This sequence joins TRBV13 and TRBJ1-1, with D perhaps TRBD1 (6 bases). Germline-derived CDR1 and CDR2 are PRHDT and FYEKMQ (reference sequence). V was trimmed by 0 bases and J by 8 bases, leaving 13 bases between them. The CDR3 has 14 residues. The CDR3 nucleotides read TGTGCCAGCAGCTTAGGCCTTGGGGGGGCAGAAGCTTTCTTT. This gives the protein CASSLGLGGAEAFF.

This clone came up once. The gene calls are TRBV19 and TRBJ2-7, with 10 positions matching TRBD1. The CDR3 spans 14 residues. The ends lost 6 bases at V and 1 base at J; junction bases unmatched: 3. The germline gives CDR1 LNHDA, CDR2 SQIVND (reference sequence). The CDR3 DNA is TGTGCCAGTAGCAAGGGACAGGGGTCCTACGAGCAGTACTTC. It codes for CASSKGQGSYEQYF.

The chain has TRBV19 and TRBJ2-1; D is uncertain. This CDR3 contains 15 residues. The germline V and J ends were trimmed by 4 bases and 0 bases, with 10 bases remaining between them. The V gene's germline CDR1 is LNHDA and CDR2 SQIVND (reference sequence). CDR3: CASSRALSSYNEQFF. CDR3 nucleotides: TGTGCCAGTAGTAGGGCCCTGAGCTCCTACAATGAGCAGTTCTTC.

As DNA, the CDR3 is TGTGCCAGCAGCGGTCGATCGTACAATGAGCAGTTCTTC. Its translation is CASSGRSYNEQFF. V and J are TRBV9 and TRBJ2-1; D is ambiguous. Deletions cut 3 bases from V and 4 bases from J, with 8 bases between. Germline V gene lookup returns CDR1 SGDLS and CDR2 YYNGEE. The CDR3 totals 13 residues.

The chain recombines TRBV4-2 with TRBJ2-7, with 9 positions matching TRBD2. Germline trimming cut 0 bases from V and 4 bases from J; bases unmatched to any gene: 4. CDR3 size: 15 residues. In germline, CDR1 is LGHNA, CDR2 YNFKEQ. This CDR3 is CASSQEVAGEYEQYF. DNA of the CDR3: TGTGCCAGCAGCCAAGAGGTAGCGGGAGAATACGAGCAGTACTTC.

The V gene is TRBV6-5, the J gene TRBJ1-2; TRBD1 is a possible D gene (5 bases). V lost 6 bases to trimming and J lost 5 bases, with 16 bases between them. The CDR3 totals 14 residues. Per the germline V gene, CDR1 is MNHEY and CDR2 is SVGAGI. The chain's CDR3 is CASSQAGRGYGYTF. As DNA, the CDR3 is TGTGCCAGCAGCCAAGCAGGGCGGGGGTATGGCTACACCTTC.

V gene TRBV6-5 combines with J gene TRBJ2-1, with TRBD2 as a possible D gene (5 bases). Looked up from germline, CDR1 is MNHEY and CDR2 is SVGAGI. The CDR3 consists of 13 residues. Trimming left V 6 bases short and J 4 bases short, with 10 bases between. The CDR3 loop reads CASSWTRYNEQFF. Here the CDR3 DNA reads TGTGCCAGCAGCTGGACTCGATACAATGAGCAGTTCTTC.

V is TRBV5-4 and J is TRBJ2-1; 10 bases map to TRBD2. Germline V gene sequence: CDR1 SGHNT, CDR2 YYREEE (reference sequence). Trimming took 4 bases from V and 2 from J; bases not matched to a gene: 9. The CDR3 is 17 amino acids. CDR3 bases: TGTGCCAGCAGCCGCCTGGGACTAGCGTTTACCTACAATGAGCAGTTCTTC. This translates into CASSRLGLAFTYNEQFF.

The chain joins TRBV21-1 to TRBJ2-7; TRBD2, the table's D call, was not compared with the DNA. TRBV21-1 is recorded as a pseudogene. This CDR3 comprises 14 residues. The CDR3 sequence: CASPGVAGLYEQYF. The CDR3 bases are TGTGCCAGCCCGGGAGTAGCGGGACTTTACGAGCAGTACTTC.

The CDR3 spells CASSDGGFAYGYTF. CDR3 DNA: TGTGCCAGCAGTGACGGGGGGTTTGCCTATGGCTACACCTTC. The rearrangement links TRBV2 to TRBJ1-2; possibly TRBD1 for D (5 bases). Trimming removed 3 bases at V and 4 bases at J, with 12 bases between. This CDR3 has 14 amino acids. Germline V gene data show CDR1 as SNHLY and CDR2 as FYNNEI.

The chain employs TRBV7-9 and TRBJ2-7; 11 bases line up with TRBD2. V shed 4 bases and J 4 bases; nucleotides not matched to a gene: 15. CDR3 size: 18 residues. Germline lookup yields CDR1 SEHNR and CDR2 FQNEAQ (reference sequence). The CDR3 DNA reads TGTGCCAGCAGCTCCCCGACGGAGACTAGCGGGATGGTTTACGAGCAGTACTTC. It specifies CASSSPTETSGMVYEQYF.

V gene TRBV12-5 combines with J gene TRBJ1-6; the match to TRBD1 covers 7 bases. Trimming at V came to 1 base and at J to 0 bases, leaving 6 bases not matched to a gene. The CDR3 spans 18 residues. CDR1 and CDR2 from the germline V gene are LGHNT and FRNRAP. CDR3 sequence: CASGLDQGQSSYNSPLHF. DNA for the CDR3: TGTGCTAGTGGTTTGGACCAGGGACAGAGCTCCTATAATTCACCCCTCCACTTT.

This clone was recorded only once. The V call is TRBV15, the J call TRBJ1-5, with D unresolved. The germline CDR1 and CDR2 sequences are LNHNV and YYDKDF (reference sequence). V lost 3 bases and J lost 2, with 11 bases in between. This CDR3 is 15 amino acids long. As DNA, the CDR3 is TGTGCCACCAGCAGGGCGGCAAACGGCAATCAGCCCCAGCATTTT. This translates into CATSRAANGNQPQHF.

As regards this clone: A much larger clone differs from this one at a single base, so this may be a read error. The chain links TRBV5-1 to TRBJ2-1; a possible D gene is TRBD2 (5 bases). The CDR3 extends over 13 amino acids. V lost 3 bases, J lost 3 bases, and 7 bases lay in between. Germline loops: CDR1 SGHRS, CDR2 YFSETQ. The CDR3 DNA reads as TGCGCCAGCAGCTCGGACTTCTACAATGAGCAGTTCTTC. It encodes CASSSDFYNEQFF.

The chain recombines TRBV7-2 with TRBJ2-1; D possibly uses TRBD1 or TRBD2 (5 bases each). The germline V gene has CDR1 SGHTA and CDR2 FQGNSA. V lost 3 bases and J 7 bases, leaving 16 bases between the germline ends. CDR3 length equals 15 residues. This CDR3 is CASSFSDLWGNEQFF. The DNA of the CDR3 is TGTGCCAGCAGCTTTTCGGACCTATGGGGGAATGAGCAGTTCTTC. The entire variable domain, with the rest obtained from reference TRBV7-2 and TRBJ2-1, is as follows: GAGVSQSPSNKVTEKGKDVELRCDPISGHTALYWYRQSLGQGLEFLIYFQGNSAPDKSGLPSDRFSAERTGGSVSTLTIQRTQQEDSAVYLCASSFSDLWGNEQFFGPGTRLTVL.

The V gene is TRBV11-2, the J gene TRBJ2-2; 11 nucleotides match TRBD2. V gave up 4 bases and J gave up 3 bases; unmatched junction bases: 4. This CDR3 comprises 16 residues. CDR1 and CDR2 from the germline V gene are SGHAT and FQNNGV. CDR3 in DNA: TGTGCCAGCAGCTCGACTAGCGGGACTTACACCGGGGAGCTGTTTTTT. Its protein is CASSSTSGTYTGELFF.

About this clone: An end of the junction differs from the germline gene, which may be a read error. J is TRBJ2-7 and V is TRBV5-3; D is possibly TRBD1 (5 bases). TRBV5-3 is known as an ORF, though its function is uncertain. The CDR3 is 15 amino acids. The chain's CDR3 is CASSLPRASSYEQYF. In nucleotides, the CDR3 is TGTGCCAGCAGCTTGCCCAGGGCCAGCTCCTACGAGCAGTACTTC.

The V call is TRBV7-9, the J call TRBJ2-1, with 7 bases identical to TRBD2. Germline V gives CDR1 SEHNR, CDR2 FQNEAQ (reference sequence). With V trimmed by 2 bases and J by 10 bases, 23 bases remained unmatched. The CDR3 contains 19 residues. The DNA of the CDR3 is TGTGCCAGCAGCTTATTTGGGGGGGTCGGCAGGGAGAAGCCACCCGAGCAGTTCTTC. Amino acid sequence: CASSLFGGVGREKPPEQFF.

The chain employs TRBV21-1 and TRBJ2-5. TRBV21-1 is termed a pseudogene. The CDR3 loop spans 11 amino acids. CDR3 DNA: TGTGCCAGCAGCACAAAAGAAGCCCAGTACTTC. Protein: CASSTKEAQYF.

This clone was observed a single time. This chain links TRBV27 with TRBJ1-4; no reliable D call. The V and J ends lost 7 bases and 8 bases respectively, with 17 bases between them. The CDR3 length is 14 residues. CDR1 MNHEY and CDR2 SMNVEV come from the germline V gene (reference sequence). CDR3 sequence reads: CASTGSNAGEKLFF. The CDR3 nucleotides read TGTGCCAGCACCGGGTCCAACGCCGGGGAAAAACTGTTTTTT. Complete variable domain (other parts from reference TRBV27 and TRBJ1-4): EAQVTQNPRYLITVTGKKLTVTCSQNMNHEYMSWYRQDPGLGLRQIYYSMNVEVTDKGDVPEGYKVSRKEKRNFPLILESPSPNQTSLYFCASTGSNAGEKLFFGSGTQLSVL.

This clone was seen a single time. The chain carries TRBV7-2 and TRBJ1-3, with unresolved D. Germline CDR1 and CDR2: SGHTA and FQGNSA. This CDR3 region has 15 residues. Trimming removed 1 base from V and 0 bases from J, with 7 bases in between. The CDR3 DNA is TGTGCCAGCAGCTTAGATGTCCTCTCTGGAAACACCATATATTTT. Its protein is CASSLDVLSGNTIYF.

CDR3 loop: CASSLGPTSGNRDEQFF. The CDR3 DNA follows: TGTGCCAGCAGCTTAGGCCCCACTAGCGGGAATCGGGATGAGCAGTTCTTC. V usage is TRBV7-2 and J usage is TRBJ2-1; 10 bases are shared with TRBD2. In germline, CDR1 is SGHTA, CDR2 FQGNSA. V lost 1 base, J lost 8 bases, and 11 bases stayed unmatched. The length of the CDR3 is 17 residues. The whole variable domain, remainder taken from reference TRBV7-2 and TRBJ2-1, is GAGVSQSPSNKVTEKGKDVELRCDPISGHTALYWYRQSLGQGLEFLIYFQGNSAPDKSGLPSDRFSAERTGGSVSTLTIQRTQQEDSAVYLCASSLGPTSGNRDEQFFGPGTRLTVL.